This TCR beta chain was retrieved from a study of blood T cells in healthy people across ages. The sample holds a few counts of this clonotype. Its specificity is unknown. Primers used in a second PCR of about 7 to 12 cycles were a sample-barcoded 5' primer and a J-beta primer mix. Every sample gave at least 2.5 million paired-end reads containing CDR3. TCRdb reprocessed the 5' RACE reads with MiXCR, giving one entry per CDR3 protein. The profile shows about 1.8 million distinct CDR3 sequences, roughly 50% of them singletons. Findings and caveats of the study: PBMCs left unsorted prevented a conclusive naive versus antigen-experienced comparison.

After removal of 4 bases from V and 5 bases from J, the junction contained 9 bases not matched to a gene. Germline V gives CDR1 LGHDT, CDR2 YNNKEL (reference sequence). The CDR3 runs to 15 residues. Isolated per sample were at least 7 million PBMCs. The origin of this receptor is a woman aged 40 to 49 in good health. The sample was blood. The chain combines TRBV3-1 with TRBJ2-5, with TRBD2 matching 8 bases. DNA of the CDR3: TGTGCCAGCAGCCCGGGGGGGGCTCTGCGTGAGACCCAGTACTTC. It translates to CASSPGGALRETQYF.